The T cell receptor (beta chain) under discussion was sequenced for a study of graft-versus-host responses after intestinal transplantation. As for the study in general: Anti-thymocyte globulin served as induction for all recipients, who then took tacrolimus and steroids for three to four years. Study findings and constraints: Peak levels of circulating GvH clones tracked with early post-transplant HvG declines. Analysis identified GvH clones in recipient marrow, with some appearing first in ileum or blood.

Regarding this clone: Its antigen is still unknown.

Clones were read by immunoSEQ multiplex PCR, and TCRdb kept only the in-frame ones, dropping some. Of some 41,000 clones listed, approximately 95% are singletons. The clonotype comes from a human patient who received an intestinal transplant, so some T cells may come from the graft donor. This specimen was PBMCs, taken nearly 750 days after intestinal transplantation.

Here the CDR3 reads CASTRSAGGLFNEQFF. CDR3 DNA: TGTGCCAGCACCAGGTCGGCGGGAGGCCTCTTCAATGAGCAGTTCTTC. J is TRBJ2-1 and V is TRBV7-6, with 8 bases that match TRBD2. J was trimmed by 6 bases and V by 7 bases; bases with no gene match: 14. This CDR3 region has 16 residues. The germline gives CDR1 SGHVS, CDR2 FNYEAQ.